These 30 T cell receptor beta chains originate from one sample sequenced in a study of glioma-infiltrating T cells after dendritic cell vaccination. Libraries were prepared by immunoSEQ multiplex PCR; TCRdb keeps only in-frame clonotypes and omits some of them. The table records tens of thousands of clones, approximately 85% of them present only once. Here the sequenced sample was blood, taken before dendritic cell vaccination. Every receptor here comes from a human donor with glioblastoma.

This clone was seen more than once but under ten times. CDR3 sequence reads: CASSQDTTRRVTEAFF. The DNA for the CDR3 is TGCGCCAGCAGCCAGGATACAACCAGGCGGGTCACTGAAGCTTTCTTT. The chain is built from TRBV4-3 and TRBJ1-1; no definite D call. V shed 3 bases and J shed 4 bases, with 18 bases lying between them. The CDR3 totals 16 residues. Germline V lookup: CDR1 LGHNA, CDR2 YSLEER.

The chain is built from TRBV7-3 and TRBJ1-2, with D possibly matching TRBD1 (5 bases). The CDR3 totals 16 residues. Germline CDR1 and CDR2: SGHTA and FQGTGA. V lost 2 bases to trimming and J lost 2 bases, with 15 bases between them. CDR3 bases: TGTGCCAGCAGCTTAGGGAGCGGGGGAACCAACTATGGCTACACCTTC. It translates to CASSLGSGGTNYGYTF. The variable domain in full, with the rest retrieved from reference TRBV7-3 and TRBJ1-2, is GAGVSQTPSNKVTEKGKYVELRCDPISGHTALYWYRQSLGQGPEFLIYFQGTGAADDSGLPNDRFFAVRPEGSVSTLKIQRTERGDSAVYLCASSLGSGGTNYGYTFGSGTRLTVV.

As DNA, the CDR3 is TGTGCCAGCAGCTTAGGACTCGTCTATGGCTACACCTTC. It is translated as CASSLGLVYGYTF. The chain is built from TRBV7-9 and TRBJ1-2; no clear D gene. Germline V gene lookup returns CDR1 SEHNR and CDR2 FQNEAQ (reference sequence). The germline V and J ends were trimmed by 1 base and 4 bases, with 7 bases remaining between them. The CDR3 is made up of 13 amino acids.

On this clone: Additional DNA sequences in this sample encode the identical CDR3. The CDR3 loop is CAISEGGQRETQYF. As DNA, the CDR3 is TGTGCCATCAGTGAGGGGGGACAGCGAGAGACCCAGTACTTC. The chain uses TRBV10-3 and TRBJ2-5; 7 positions agree with TRBD1. There are 14 residues in the CDR3. Germline CDR1 ENHRY, CDR2 SYGVKD. V was pared by 2 bases and J by 4 bases, with 4 bases of the junction left unmatched.

The V and J genes are TRBV10-3 and TRBJ1-5; D possibly corresponds to TRBD1 (6 bases). Per germline, CDR1 ENHRY and CDR2 SYGVKD. The CDR3 totals 13 residues. Trimming removed 3 bases at V and 7 bases at J, with 10 bases between. The CDR3 nucleotides read TGTGCCATCAGTGACAGGGGCTTACAGCCCCAGCATTTT. Translated, it gives CAISDRGLQPQHF.

The rearrangement uses TRBV5-1 and TRBJ2-1; D possibly corresponds to TRBD1 (5 bases). Trimming pared 1 base from V and 7 bases from J, leaving 18 bases between. CDR1 is SGHRS, CDR2 YFSETQ, per germline. There are 16 residues in the CDR3. The CDR3 loop reads CASSLIAGLGQNEQFF. The DNA for the CDR3 is TGCGCCAGCAGCTTGATCGCAGGGCTCGGCCAGAATGAGCAGTTCTTC.

The chain combines TRBV7-2 with TRBJ2-2; 10 nucleotides align to TRBD2. Germline V gives CDR1 SGHTA, CDR2 FQGNSA. This CDR3 region has 17 residues. V shed 0 bases and J 1 base; nucleotides not matched to a gene: 2. CDR3: CASSLALAGVNTGELFF. The DNA of the CDR3 is TGTGCCAGCAGCTTAGCGCTAGCGGGGGTGAACACCGGGGAGCTGTTTTTT.

There are a few counts of this clone. Distinct nucleotide sequences in the sample also encode this CDR3. V is TRBV5-1 and J is TRBJ1-1; the match to TRBD1 covers 8 bases. The CDR3 loop spans 15 amino acids. Germline lookup yields CDR1 SGHRS and CDR2 YFSETQ. The ends lost 0 bases at V and 4 bases at J; junction bases unmatched: 5. CDR3 in amino acids: CASSLDTGGGTEAFF. For the CDR3, the DNA is TGCGCCAGCAGCTTGGATACAGGGGGAGGCACTGAAGCTTTCTTT. The variable domain in full, with the rest retrieved from reference TRBV5-1 and TRBJ1-1, is KAGVTQTPRYLIKTRGQQVTLSCSPISGHRSVSWYQQTPGQGLQFLFEYFSETQRNKGNFPGRFSGRQFSNSRSEMNVSTLELGDSALYLCASSLDTGGGTEAFFGQGTRLTVV.

The chain joins TRBV5-4 to TRBJ1-1; 7 bases are shared with TRBD1. Germline CDR1 SGHNT, CDR2 YYREEE (reference sequence). The CDR3 has 14 residues. The V and J ends lost 6 bases and 8 bases, in that order; junction bases with no gene match: 13. Written as DNA, the CDR3 is TGTGCCAGCACCTTCCCGGGACAGCTATCCGAAGCTTTCTTT. This sequence encodes CASTFPGQLSEAFF.

The chain has TRBV19 and TRBJ1-4; 9 bases align to TRBD1. The CDR3 totals 15 residues. V gave up 5 bases and J gave up 5 bases; unmatched junction bases: 6. Germline-derived CDR1 and CDR2 are LNHDA and SQIVND (reference sequence). The CDR3 DNA sequence: TGTGCCAGTAGTGTCTCCGGGACAGGGAATGAAAAACTGTTTTTT. Amino acid sequence: CASSVSGTGNEKLFF.

The chain uses TRBV6-4 and TRBJ1-2, with D possibly TRBD1 on 5 matching bases. CDR3 length equals 17 residues. The V and J ends lost 0 bases and 3 bases respectively, with 17 bases between them. Germline CDR1 is MRHNA and CDR2 is SNTAGT. The CDR3 region is CASSDSFPRGGHYGYTF. The DNA of the CDR3 is TGTGCCAGCAGTGACTCTTTTCCGAGGGGAGGTCACTATGGCTACACCTTC.

The rearrangement joins TRBV4-3 to TRBJ2-2, with 8 bases identical to TRBD2. V was pared by 0 bases and J by 6 bases, with 9 bases of the junction left unmatched. Per germline, CDR1 LGHNA and CDR2 YSLEER. The CDR3 loop spans 17 amino acids. CDR3 coding DNA: TGCGCCAGCAGCCAAGATTTGAGCGGGAGAGGGGCCGGGGAGCTGTTTTTT. Its protein product is CASSQDLSGRGAGELFF.

V and J are TRBV7-9 and TRBJ2-4, with 7 bases fitting TRBD2. Germline CDR1 reads SEHNR; CDR2 reads FQNEAQ (reference sequence). The CDR3 consists of 12 residues. Germline trimming cut 5 bases from V and 8 bases from J; bases unmatched to any gene: 3. The CDR3 loop reads CASSMGRDIQYF. The CDR3 nucleotides read TGTGCCAGCAGCATGGGGAGGGACATTCAGTACTTC.

The J gene is TRBJ1-2, the V gene TRBV2; D is perhaps TRBD1 (5 bases). The CDR3 consists of 13 residues. V shed 1 base and J shed 10 bases, with 13 bases lying between them. Germline assignment: CDR1 SNHLY and CDR2 FYNNEI. The CDR3 loop reads CASSEEGRVDYTF. The CDR3 DNA reads TGTGCCAGCAGTGAAGAAGGCAGGGTAGACTACACCTTC. The full variable domain, rest sourced from reference TRBV2 and TRBJ1-2, is EPEVTQTPSHQVTQMGQEVILRCVPISNHLYFYWYRQILGQKVEFLVSFYNNEISEKSEIFDDQFSVERPDGSNFTLKIRSTKLEDSAMYFCASSEEGRVDYTFGSGTRLTVV.

This clone was recorded once. In DNA form, the CDR3 reads TGCGCCAGCAGCTTGGGACAGGGGGATGCAAAGACCCAGTACTTC. This codes for CASSLGQGDAKTQYF. This chain uses TRBV5-1 with TRBJ2-5; 9 nucleotides agree with TRBD1. CDR3 length: 15 amino acids. Trimming took 0 bases from V and 6 from J; bases not matched to a gene: 6. CDR1 and CDR2 (germline): SGHRS, YFSETQ.

This clone showed up just once. The chain employs TRBV19 and TRBJ2-7; TRBD1 matches at 10 bases. Losses at the gene ends were 2 bases for V and 9 bases for J; bases not matched to a gene: 10. Germline lookup yields CDR1 LNHDA and CDR2 SQIVND (reference sequence). The CDR3 has 15 residues. CDR3 nucleotide sequence: TGTGCCAGTAGTATATCCGGGACAGGGGTTGCGGGGCAGTACTTC. Its protein is CASSISGTGVAGQYF.

The chain recombines TRBV11-1 with TRBJ2-7, with 10 bases lining up with TRBD1. The junction had 4 bases not matched to a gene; V was cut back by 2 bases and J by 6 bases. The CDR3 spans 14 residues. Per the germline V gene, CDR1 is SGHAT and CDR2 is FQDESV (reference sequence). The CDR3 spells CASSLRDRGGEQYF. In DNA, the CDR3 is TGTGCCAGCAGCTTAAGGGACAGGGGTGGCGAGCAGTACTTC.

The chain couples TRBV6-4 to TRBJ2-2, with 7 bases aligning to TRBD2. The V segment lost 3 bases and the J segment 3 bases; nucleotides outside the gene matches: 1. Germline assignment: CDR1 MRHNA and CDR2 SNTAGT. The CDR3 consists of 14 residues. The CDR3 DNA reads TGTGCCAGCAGTGAGCTAGCGGACACCGGGGAGCTGTTTTTT. Translating it yields CASSELADTGELFF.

The chain has TRBV5-5 and TRBJ1-5; D is unresolved. Deletions cut 0 bases from V and 4 bases from J, with 5 bases between. The CDR3 covers 13 residues. CDR1 and CDR2 (germline): SGHKS, YYEKEE (reference sequence). DNA of the CDR3: TGTGCCAGCAGCTTGGATCCGAATCAGCCCCAGCATTTT. Protein: CASSLDPNQPQHF.

This rearrangement joins TRBV29-1 to TRBJ1-1; 12 nucleotides match TRBD1. V lost 3 bases to trimming and J lost 12 bases; unmatched junction nucleotides: 8. This CDR3 has 13 residues. CDR1 and CDR2 (germline): SQVTM, ANQGSEA. CDR3 protein: CSVEGTGGFNPFF. CDR3 nucleotides: TGCAGCGTTGAGGGGACAGGGGGCTTTAACCCTTTCTTT.

The gene calls are TRBV25-1 and TRBJ2-3, with TRBD2 matching 10 bases. This CDR3 is built from 14 residues. Germline values: CDR1 MGHDK, CDR2 SYGVNS. J was trimmed by 2 bases and V by 8 bases; bases with no gene match: 4. The chain's CDR3 is CASGTSETTDTQYF. CDR3 DNA sequence: TGTGCCAGCGGGACTAGCGAGACCACAGATACGCAGTATTTT.

The J gene is TRBJ2-7, the V gene TRBV7-2, with 10 bases lining up with TRBD2. From germline, CDR1 is SGHTA and CDR2 FQGNSA. Losses at the gene ends were 5 bases for V and 7 bases for J; bases not matched to a gene: 11. The length of the CDR3 is 15 residues. CDR3 region: CASSVSGGAFGEQYF. DNA of the CDR3: TGTGCCAGCAGCGTGAGCGGGGGGGCCTTTGGAGAGCAGTACTTC.

V is TRBV2 and J is TRBJ2-1, with 16 bases matching TRBD2. Trimming removed 8 bases from V and 9 bases from J; junction bases left unmatched: 10. Per germline, CDR1 SNHLY and CDR2 FYNNEI. The CDR3 extends over 16 amino acids. DNA of the CDR3: TGTGCCAGCTCTTTAGGAGGGACTAGCGGGGGGGCTGAGCAGTTCTTC. Amino acid sequence: CASSLGGTSGGAEQFF.

This sequence joins TRBV10-1 and TRBJ2-1; 13 bases map to TRBD2. The junction had 6 bases not matched to a gene; V was cut back by 5 bases and J by 11 bases. The V gene's germline CDR1 is WNHNN and CDR2 SYGVQD (reference sequence). The CDR3 is 14 residues long. DNA of the CDR3: TGCGCCAGCAGTCCGGGACTAGCGGGAATTAAGCAGTTCTTC. This translates into CASSPGLAGIKQFF.

The V and J genes are TRBV7-3 and TRBJ1-1, with D perhaps matching TRBD1 (5 bases). Trimming left V 5 bases short and J 0 bases short, with 22 bases between. Germline V gene sequence: CDR1 SGHTA, CDR2 FQGTGA. This CDR3 is built from 18 residues. CDR3 protein: CASSPRSYDRNLNTEAFF. The CDR3, as DNA: TGTGCCAGCAGCCCTCGATCCTACGACAGAAACTTGAACACTGAAGCTTTCTTT.

CDR3 sequence reads: CASSPPNLAGPYEQYF. CDR3 bases: TGTGCCAGCTCACCACCGAATCTAGCGGGCCCCTACGAGCAGTACTTC. The V and J genes are TRBV18 and TRBJ2-5; 8 bases map to TRBD2. The DNA matches TRBJ2-7 better at its end, which makes the J call doubtful. Germline values: CDR1 KGHSH, CDR2 LQKENI. This CDR3 is 16 amino acids long.

The chain recombines TRBV18 with TRBJ2-7; 7 bases agree with TRBD2. Looked up from germline, CDR1 is KGHSH and CDR2 is LQKENI. The CDR3 runs 14 residues. After removal of 0 bases from V and 2 bases from J, the junction contained 1 base not matched to a gene. CDR3 coding DNA: TGTGCCAGCTCACCACCAAGCGGGGCCTACGAGCAGTACTTC. Its protein is CASSPPSGAYEQYF.

The V gene is TRBV29-1, the J gene TRBJ1-5; D possibly corresponds to TRBD1 (5 bases). The CDR3 is 13 amino acids. CDR1 SQVTM and CDR2 ANQGSEA come from the germline V gene. The germline V and J ends were trimmed by 6 bases and 0 bases, with 9 bases remaining between them. The DNA of the CDR3 is TGCAGCGTGAAGACAGATAGCAATCAGCCCCAGCATTTT. Its translation is CSVKTDSNQPQHF.

This chain links TRBV12-5 with TRBJ2-1; D might be TRBD1 (6 bases). The ends were cut back, 6 bases at V and 4 bases at J, with 16 bases in the middle. The length of the CDR3 is 15 residues. Germline CDR1 LGHNT, CDR2 FRNRAP. The CDR3 loop reads CASGFVTGTYNEQFF. CDR3 sequence (DNA): TGTGCTAGTGGGTTTGTAACCGGGACATACAATGAGCAGTTCTTC.

The table lists this clone with a few counts. This chain links TRBV10-3 with TRBJ2-7; 10 positions match TRBD2. J was trimmed by 1 base and V by 0 bases; bases with no gene match: 6. Germline CDR1 is ENHRY and CDR2 is SYGVKD. The length of the CDR3 is 17 residues. The CDR3: CAISESLAGENSYEQYF. DNA of the CDR3: TGTGCCATCAGTGAGTCCCTAGCGGGAGAGAATTCCTACGAGCAGTACTTC.